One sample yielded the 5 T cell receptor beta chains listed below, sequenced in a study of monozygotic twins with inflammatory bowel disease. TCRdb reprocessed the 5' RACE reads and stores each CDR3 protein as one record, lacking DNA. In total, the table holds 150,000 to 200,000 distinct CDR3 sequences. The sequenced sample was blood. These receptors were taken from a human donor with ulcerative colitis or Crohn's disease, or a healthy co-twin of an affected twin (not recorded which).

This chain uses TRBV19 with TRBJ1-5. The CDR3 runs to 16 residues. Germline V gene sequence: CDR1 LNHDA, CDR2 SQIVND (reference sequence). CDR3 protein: CASSQTMWDSNQPQHF.

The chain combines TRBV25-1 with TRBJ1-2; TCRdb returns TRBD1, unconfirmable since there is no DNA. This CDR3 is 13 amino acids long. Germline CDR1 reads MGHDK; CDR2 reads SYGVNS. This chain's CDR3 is CASSAGQYYGYTF.

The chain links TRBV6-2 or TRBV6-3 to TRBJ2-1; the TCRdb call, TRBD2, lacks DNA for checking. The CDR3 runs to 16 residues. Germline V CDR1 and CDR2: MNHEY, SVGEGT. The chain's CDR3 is CASSYSGSPTYNEQFF.

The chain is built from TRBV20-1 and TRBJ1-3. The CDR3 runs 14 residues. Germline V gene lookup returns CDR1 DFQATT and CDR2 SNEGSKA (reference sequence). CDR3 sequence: CSASEPTSGNTIYF.

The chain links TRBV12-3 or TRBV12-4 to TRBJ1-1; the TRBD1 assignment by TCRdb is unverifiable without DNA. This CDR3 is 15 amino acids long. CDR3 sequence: CASTVTGFANTEAFF.